Shown below are 8 T cell receptor beta chains from a single sample sequenced in a study of blood T cell repertoires in COVID-19. Profiled with immunoSEQ multiplex PCR; TCRdb holds only in-frame clones, not every one. This sample has around 300,000 clones; 70% to 90% occur once, and the top ten carry about 5.5%. The sequenced sample was PBMCs or T cells enriched from blood (not recorded which). These receptors were collected from a woman between 40 and 50 years old who had recovered from COVID-19.

This chain connects TRBV7-3 to TRBJ1-6; the D is unclear. The CDR3 has 14 amino acids. V was clipped by 4 bases and J by 4 bases, with 8 bases between them. CDR1 and CDR2 from the germline V gene are SGHTA and FQGTGA. The CDR3 region is CASSSTPYNSPLHF. The CDR3 DNA follows: TGTGCCAGCAGCTCGACACCATATAATTCACCCCTCCACTTT. The variable domain in full, with the rest retrieved from reference TRBV7-3 and TRBJ1-6, is GAGVSQTPSNKVTEKGKYVELRCDPISGHTALYWYRQSLGQGPEFLIYFQGTGAADDSGLPNDRFFAVRPEGSVSTLKIQRTERGDSAVYLCASSSTPYNSPLHFGNGTRLTVT.

The chain uses TRBV28 and TRBJ2-1, with TRBD2 identical over 7 bases. This CDR3 is 18 amino acids long. V lost 10 bases, J lost 6 bases, and 24 bases stayed unmatched. Germline V gene lookup returns CDR1 MDHEN and CDR2 SYDVKM. The CDR3 sequence is CATGGFGGGAGIFNEQFF. The CDR3 DNA reads as TGTGCCACCGGGGGATTTGGTGGCGGAGCGGGGATCTTCAATGAGCAGTTCTTC.

The chain has TRBV19 and TRBJ2-1; D is possibly TRBD1 (5 bases). Between the trimmed V and J ends, which lost 3 bases and 8 bases, there was a span of 11 bases. Per the germline V gene, CDR1 is LNHDA and CDR2 is SQIVND (reference sequence). This CDR3 has 13 residues. CDR3 sequence: CASSMGRGYEQFF. Here the CDR3 DNA reads TGTGCCAGTAGTATGGGTAGGGGCTATGAGCAGTTCTTC.

The rearrangement links TRBV2 to TRBJ2-7, with 9 bases aligning to TRBD1. This CDR3 spans 13 amino acids. The germline V gene has CDR1 SNHLY and CDR2 FYNNEI. With 7 bases clipped from V and 5 bases from J, the junction kept 6 bases outside the gene matches. The CDR3 loop is CASTVTGGNEQYF. Written as DNA, the CDR3 is TGTGCCAGCACTGTCACAGGGGGCAACGAGCAGTACTTC.

The V and J genes are TRBV10-3 and TRBJ2-4; tentatively, D is TRBD2 (6 bases). Germline loops: CDR1 ENHRY, CDR2 SYGVKD. CDR3 length: 18 amino acids. The V end was cut by 11 bases, the J end by 0 bases, with 26 bases between. Here the CDR3 reads CAGPSGLVAVGAKNIQYF. The DNA for the CDR3 is TGTGCCGGTCCATCGGGCCTTGTAGCGGTAGGAGCCAAAAACATTCAGTACTTC.

V usage is TRBV18 and J usage is TRBJ2-3; 9 positions match TRBD1. The germline CDR1 and CDR2 sequences are KGHSH and LQKENI. The CDR3 covers 15 residues. The ends lost 6 bases at V and 0 bases at J; junction bases unmatched: 4. The CDR3 loop reads CASSQQGASTDTQYF. CDR3 DNA: TGTGCCAGCTCGCAACAGGGGGCGAGCACAGATACGCAGTATTTT.

The chain is built from TRBV10-1 and TRBJ2-3; TRBD2 matches 11 bases. The V and J ends lost 6 bases and 2 bases, in that order; junction bases with no gene match: 10. Germline values: CDR1 WNHNN, CDR2 SYGVQD (reference sequence). The CDR3 spans 17 residues. The DNA for the CDR3 is TGCGCCAGCAGCCGGGGACTAGCGGAAACCTTCACAGATACGCAGTATTTT. Its translation is CASSRGLAETFTDTQYF.

This clone was seen only once. V and J are TRBV20-1 and TRBJ2-7; 7 nucleotides line up with TRBD1. J was trimmed by 5 bases and V by 5 bases; bases with no gene match: 3. The CDR3 runs 11 residues. Germline-derived CDR1 and CDR2 are DFQATT and SNEGSKA (reference sequence). CDR3 in amino acids: CSAYDRDEQYF. The CDR3 nucleotides read TGCAGTGCTTATGACAGGGACGAGCAGTACTTC.